This T cell receptor (beta chain) was identified during a study of T cell repertoires in cytomegalovirus infection (dated by TCRdb to about 2019). Some background on the complete study: The peptide stimulations were aimed at well-studied HLA-B-restricted epitopes as well as recently identified HLA-C-restricted CMV epitopes, whose presentation resists viral immunomodulation. Donor HLA type was relevant to the analysis, as public TCR beta signatures indicated carriage of CMV infection together with the matching HLA type. Overall results and qualifications from the work: In the ex vivo response, HLA-C-restricted CMV-specific TCR beta clonotypes were dominant, and in two of eight donors the single most frequent clonotype came from this HLA-C-restricted group. Cumulative frequency of public TCR beta family members discriminated carriers of CMV infection plus the relevant HLA type in this cohort and an independent 352-donor cohort.

The sequencer listed for this sample is Illumina HiSeq 1500. Clones were called with MiXCR by TCRdb after fastp trimmed the public reads at Q25, and only in-frame beta chains were retained. Rows matching on CDR3 protein sequence are summarized as one entry with the most common DNA and genes. Across this sample there are about 890,000 distinct CDR3 sequences, with under 40% seen only once. The ten largest clones capture about an eighth of the sample. Trimming takes 1 base from V and 8 bases from J, and the germline ends sit 12 bases apart. The CDR3 runs 14 amino acids, cysteine and phenylalanine included. Solely the CDR3 DNA is kept, with 42 bases framed from the first base. The germline V gene sets CDR1 to SGHVS and CDR2 to FNYEAQ. The treatment or condition label on this specimen signifies: in vitro stimulation with specific CMV peptide epitopes to enrich CMV-specific T cells. Many counts were recorded for this clonotype. Its target antigen remains unknown. Qualities for individual bases were not recorded, and no much larger clone is one base off.

Recombination joined TRBV7-6 with TRBJ2-1; the D element could tentatively be TRBD1 or TRBD2, as 6 bases agree for each. This TCR was recovered from a human donor in good health (CMV status not recorded). Some clones in this sample may be carry-over from other donors' samples. This sample comprised cultured CD8+ T cells from PBMCs, obtained from culture after CMV antigen stimulation. The DNA sequence is given as TGTGCCAGCAGCTTAGTGTCAGGGGAGGATGAGCAGTTCTTC. Translated, this gives CASSLVSGEDEQFF.